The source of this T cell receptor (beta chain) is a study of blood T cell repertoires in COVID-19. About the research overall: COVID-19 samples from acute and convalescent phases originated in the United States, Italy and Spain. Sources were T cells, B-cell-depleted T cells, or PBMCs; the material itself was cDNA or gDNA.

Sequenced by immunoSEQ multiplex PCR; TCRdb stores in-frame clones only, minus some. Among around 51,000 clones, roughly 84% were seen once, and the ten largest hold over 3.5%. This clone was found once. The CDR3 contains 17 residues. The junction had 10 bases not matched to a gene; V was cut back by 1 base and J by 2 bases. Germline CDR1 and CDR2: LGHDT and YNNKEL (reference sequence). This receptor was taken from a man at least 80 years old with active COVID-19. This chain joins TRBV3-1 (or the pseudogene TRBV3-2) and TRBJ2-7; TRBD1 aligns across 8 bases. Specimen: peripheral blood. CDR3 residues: CASSQGLRTGSTYEQYF. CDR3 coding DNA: TGTGCCAGCAGCCAAGGATTAAGGACAGGGTCAACCTACGAGCAGTACTTC.